The 27 T cell receptor beta chains presented below share a single source sample, sequenced in a study of CD8+CD57+ T cells in acquired aplastic anemia. The TCR beta profiling, which covered VDJ combination and CDR3 sequence, was carried out using genomic DNA as the template. Via MiXCR, TCRdb re-called the reads, giving one row per CDR3 protein. The sample has about 48,000 distinct CDR3 sequences, approximately 78% seen once. The sequencing sample was made of sorted CD4+, CD8+, or CD8+CD57+ T cells (not recorded which) from PBMCs. The receptors here all came from a human donor in good health, serving as a control.

CDR3 coding DNA: TGTGCCACCAGCAGAGATATAAGGTCACCCCTCCACTTT. Its translation is CATSRDIRSPLHF. This chain links TRBV15 with TRBJ1-6, with D uncertain. The CDR3 sequence is 13 residues long. V dropped 0 bases and J dropped 10 bases, with 7 bases sitting between them. From germline, CDR1 is LNHNV and CDR2 YYDKDF (reference sequence).

This clonotype was detected a few times. The V gene is TRBV24-1, the J gene TRBJ2-7; a possible D gene is TRBD1 (6 bases). The CDR3 has 12 residues. Trimming stripped 7 bases from V and 1 base from J, with 7 bases between. Looked up from germline, CDR1 is KGHDR and CDR2 is SFDVKD. The CDR3 loop is CATRTGSYEQYF. The DNA for the CDR3 is TGTGCCACCAGGACAGGTTCCTACGAGCAGTACTTC.

J is TRBJ1-3 and V is TRBV15; tentative D call: TRBD1 (5 bases). This CDR3 contains 14 residues. The V end lost 3 bases, the J end lost 2 bases, and 8 bases lay between the germline ends. Germline lookup yields CDR1 LNHNV and CDR2 YYDKDF (reference sequence). CDR3 bases: TGTGCCACCAGCAGCGACAGAACTGGAAACACCATATATTTT. Its protein product is CATSSDRTGNTIYF.

This clonotype occurred once. The chain carries TRBV7-3 and TRBJ2-5; D perhaps matches TRBD2 (6 bases). The germline V and J ends were trimmed by 5 bases and 1 base, with 8 bases remaining between them. The CDR3 is 13 residues long. In germline, CDR1 is SGHTA, CDR2 FQGTGA. CDR3 DNA sequence: TGTGCCAGCAGCCGCGGGGTCCAAGAGACCCAGTACTTC. Residues: CASSRGVQETQYF.

In this sample, this clonotype turned up a few times. V usage is TRBV15 and J usage is TRBJ2-1, with 9 bases lining up with TRBD2. V lost 0 bases to trimming and J lost 7 bases; unmatched junction nucleotides: 7. This CDR3 has 16 residues. CDR1 is LNHNV and CDR2 is YYDKDF in the germline V gene (reference sequence). In DNA form, the CDR3 reads TGTGCCACCAGCAGAGATGGGGCTAGCGGGATTAATGAGCAGTTCTTC. This gives the protein CATSRDGASGINEQFF.

The table lists this clonotype with a count of one. This chain links TRBV3-1 with TRBJ1-6; D is perhaps TRBD1 (6 bases). Between the trimmed V and J ends, which lost 4 bases and 9 bases, there was a span of 19 bases. CDR1 LGHDT and CDR2 YNNKEL come from the germline V gene (reference sequence). CDR3 size: 16 residues. The CDR3 spells CASSLWAQGFGSPLHF. In nucleotides, the CDR3 is TGTGCCAGCAGCCTTTGGGCCCAGGGGTTTGGTTCACCCCTCCACTTT.

V usage is TRBV29-1 and J usage is TRBJ2-1; TRBD2 agrees at 10 bases. Trimming cost V 6 bases and J 7 bases; bases outside gene matches: 9. This CDR3 region has 14 residues. Germline CDR1 reads SQVTM; CDR2 reads ANQGSEA. As DNA, the CDR3 is TGCAGCGTCTATTCTAGCGGGGGCCTTAATGAGCAGTTCTTC. It is translated as CSVYSSGGLNEQFF.

J is TRBJ1-6 and V is TRBV27; no reliable D call. The CDR3 runs to 13 residues. V lost 3 bases and J lost 7, with 7 bases in between. The germline gives CDR1 MNHEY, CDR2 SMNVEV (reference sequence). In DNA form, the CDR3 reads TGTGCCAGCAGTTTGGGTGTCAATTCACCCCTCCACTTT. This sequence encodes CASSLGVNSPLHF.

This clonotype appeared a single time. The chain links TRBV7-2 to TRBJ2-2, with 7 bases lining up with TRBD2. Germline lookup yields CDR1 SGHTA and CDR2 FQGNSA. The CDR3 is made up of 12 amino acids. Here the CDR3 reads CAGGGRTGELFF. The CDR3 nucleotides read TGTGCGGGGGGGGGGAGGACCGGGGAGCTGTTTTTT.

The chain has TRBV7-3 and TRBJ1-1, with D maybe TRBD1 (5 bases). The ends were cut back, 5 bases at V and 10 bases at J, with 14 bases in the middle. CDR1 and CDR2 (germline): SGHTA, FQGTGA. There are 12 residues in the CDR3. The DNA for the CDR3 is TGTGCCAGCAGCCCAGGCAACAGGCCAGCTTTCTTT. This gives the protein CASSPGNRPAFF.

This clonotype was counted ten times or more. This rearrangement joins TRBV11-3 to TRBJ2-1; perhaps TRBD2 as D (6 bases). This CDR3 comprises 16 residues. The V gene's germline CDR1 is SGHNT and CDR2 YENEEA. Trimming left V 4 bases short and J 4 bases short, with 17 bases between. CDR3 sequence: CASSSLSAGRYNEQFF. The DNA for the CDR3 is TGTGCCAGCAGCTCATTATCGGCGGGGAGGTACAATGAGCAGTTCTTC.

The CDR3 loop reads CASRFGDSRYEQYF. CDR3 sequence (DNA): TGTGCCAGCCGCTTCGGAGACAGCCGCTACGAGCAGTACTTC. The chain combines TRBV2 with TRBJ2-7, with a possible D match to TRBD1 (5 bases). The V end lost 8 bases, the J end lost 3 bases, and 17 bases lay between the germline ends. CDR1 and CDR2 (germline): SNHLY, FYNNEI. The CDR3 covers 14 residues.

Concerning this clonotype itself: The junction departs from germline at one end; a sequencing error may be responsible. CDR3 sequence reads: CASSLAAGSNYEQYF. CDR3 DNA: TGTGCTAGCAGCTTAGCCGCAGGGTCGAACTACGAGCAGTACTTC. This chain links TRBV7-7 with TRBJ2-7; a weak D match, TRBD1 (5 bases). CDR1 SSHAT and CDR2 FNYEAQ come from the germline V gene (reference sequence). There are 15 residues in the CDR3.

There are many counts of this clonotype. This chain uses TRBV3-1 with TRBJ1-5; 7 bases map to TRBD1. The V segment lost 3 bases and the J segment 7 bases; nucleotides outside the gene matches: 15. This CDR3 contains 17 residues. CDR1 LGHDT and CDR2 YNNKEL come from the germline V gene (reference sequence). The CDR3 reads CASSQGLGAGGEQPQHF. CDR3 DNA sequence: TGTGCCAGCAGCCAGGGCCTCGGGGCAGGGGGTGAGCAGCCCCAGCATTTT.

The V call is TRBV5-1, the J call TRBJ2-7, with 11 bases matching TRBD2. This CDR3 region has 16 residues. With V trimmed by 1 base and J by 2 bases, 5 bases remained unmatched. Germline V gene sequence: CDR1 SGHRS, CDR2 YFSETQ. CDR3: CASSLFVAGGAYEQYF. The CDR3, as DNA: TGCGCCAGCAGCTTGTTTGTAGCGGGAGGGGCCTACGAGCAGTACTTC.

The chain joins TRBV11-2 to TRBJ2-1; 7 bases fit TRBD1. Germline CDR1 and CDR2: SGHAT and FQNNGV. Germline trimming cut 5 bases from V and 9 bases from J; bases unmatched to any gene: 16. CDR3 size: 16 residues. CDR3 in amino acids: CASSPPSSTGWSEQFF. CDR3 in DNA: TGTGCCAGCAGCCCACCCTCGTCGACAGGGTGGAGTGAGCAGTTCTTC. Full variable domain (rest looked up from reference TRBV11-2 and TRBJ2-1): EAGVAQSPRYKIIEKRQSVAFWCNPISGHATLYWYQQILGQGPKLLIQFQNNGVVDDSQLPKDRFSAERLKGVDSTLKIQPAKLEDSAVYLCASSPPSSTGWSEQFFGPGTRLTVL.

This clonotype was seen only once. This chain connects TRBV2 to TRBJ1-6; D perhaps matches TRBD1 (5 bases). Trimming removed 5 bases at V and 7 bases at J, with 12 bases between. The CDR3 sequence is 14 residues long. Germline values: CDR1 SNHLY, CDR2 FYNNEI. CDR3 residues: CASSPWGGNSPLHF. The DNA of the CDR3 is TGTGCCAGCAGTCCCTGGGGGGGGAATTCACCCCTCCACTTT.

The V gene is TRBV29-1, the J gene TRBJ2-3, with a possible D match to TRBD1 (6 bases). Germline V gene sequence: CDR1 SQVTM, CDR2 ANQGSEA. V was shortened by 8 bases and J by 3 bases, with 15 bases between the two germline ends. This CDR3 spans 13 amino acids. CDR3 region: CSRYDRQTDTQYF. The CDR3 nucleotides read TGCAGCCGTTACGACAGGCAGACAGATACGCAGTATTTT.

This clonotype was seen a single time. The chain carries TRBV7-9 and TRBJ2-5; no clear D. The CDR3 covers 13 residues. CDR1 and CDR2 from the germline V gene are SEHNR and FQNEAQ (reference sequence). Trimming took off 1 base at V and 5 bases at J, with 8 bases between the two ends. As DNA, the CDR3 is TGTGCCAGCAGCTTAGGGTGGGATGAGACCCAGTACTTC. Protein: CASSLGWDETQYF.

This clonotype was counted only a few times. This rearrangement joins TRBV2 to TRBJ1-6, with D perhaps TRBD1 (6 bases). The CDR3 is made up of 15 amino acids. The germline gives CDR1 SNHLY, CDR2 FYNNEI. V was shortened by 0 bases and J by 7 bases, with 10 bases between the two germline ends. The CDR3 bases are TGTGCCAGCAGTGAAGCCCGGGGGCCAAATTCACCCCTCCACTTT. It translates to CASSEARGPNSPLHF.

The chain links TRBV2 to TRBJ2-1, with D unresolved. V was pared by 4 bases and J by 6 bases, with 10 bases between. The CDR3 contains 13 residues. CDR1 SNHLY and CDR2 FYNNEI come from the germline V gene. DNA for the CDR3: TGTGCCAGCAGTGCAAGGCCGGGCAATGAGCAGTTCTTC. It translates to CASSARPGNEQFF.

V usage is TRBV7-2 and J usage is TRBJ2-1, with D hard to call. V shed 0 bases and J shed 4 bases, with 10 bases lying between them. Germline CDR1 is SGHTA and CDR2 is FQGNSA. The CDR3 is 15 residues long. CDR3 amino acids: CASSLAQLPYNEQFF. The CDR3 DNA reads as TGTGCCAGCAGCTTAGCCCAGCTCCCTTACAATGAGCAGTTCTTC.

This clonotype has just a few counts. This rearrangement joins TRBV15 to TRBJ2-1; unclear D gene. Germline V gene data show CDR1 as LNHNV and CDR2 as YYDKDF (reference sequence). Trimming took 4 bases from V and 5 from J, leaving 6 bases between them. This CDR3 spans 12 amino acids. CDR3 residues: CATSTDNNEQFF. CDR3 nucleotide sequence: TGTGCCACCAGCACCGATAACAATGAGCAGTTCTTC.

The J gene is TRBJ1-2, the V gene TRBV29-1, with a possible D match to TRBD1 (6 bases). The V end was cut by 6 bases, the J end by 8 bases, with 13 bases between. Germline V lookup: CDR1 SQVTM, CDR2 ANQGSEA. This CDR3 spans 11 amino acids. The CDR3 loop is CSVAGQGGYTF. The CDR3 DNA reads as TGCAGCGTCGCAGGTCAGGGGGGCTACACCTTC.

The chain uses TRBV9 and TRBJ1-2, with 8 bases matching TRBD1. Germline CDR1 reads SGDLS; CDR2 reads YYNGEE. The CDR3 contains 15 residues. V lost 3 bases, J lost 0 bases, and 4 bases stayed unmatched. CDR3: CASSATTGANYGYTF. CDR3 nucleotide sequence: TGTGCCAGCAGCGCGACGACAGGGGCTAACTATGGCTACACCTTC.

This clonotype was observed once. The genes are TRBV11-2 and TRBJ2-3, with D hard to call. This CDR3 is 15 amino acids long. Deletions cut 2 bases from V and 7 bases from J, with 16 bases between. The V gene's germline CDR1 is SGHAT and CDR2 FQNNGV. As DNA, the CDR3 is TGTGCCAGCAGCTTAAATTCCGGCCTCACGAATACGCAGTATTTT. This codes for CASSLNSGLTNTQYF.

V usage is TRBV25-1 and J usage is TRBJ2-7, with D perhaps given as TRBD1 or TRBD2 (5 bases each). The CDR3 is made up of 13 amino acids. Germline CDR1 MGHDK, CDR2 SYGVNS. The V gene lost 6 bases and the J gene lost 3 bases, with 12 bases spanning the gap. In nucleotides, the CDR3 is TGTGCCAGCAGACGAGGGGCGAGCTACGAGCAGTACTTC. It specifies CASRRGASYEQYF.